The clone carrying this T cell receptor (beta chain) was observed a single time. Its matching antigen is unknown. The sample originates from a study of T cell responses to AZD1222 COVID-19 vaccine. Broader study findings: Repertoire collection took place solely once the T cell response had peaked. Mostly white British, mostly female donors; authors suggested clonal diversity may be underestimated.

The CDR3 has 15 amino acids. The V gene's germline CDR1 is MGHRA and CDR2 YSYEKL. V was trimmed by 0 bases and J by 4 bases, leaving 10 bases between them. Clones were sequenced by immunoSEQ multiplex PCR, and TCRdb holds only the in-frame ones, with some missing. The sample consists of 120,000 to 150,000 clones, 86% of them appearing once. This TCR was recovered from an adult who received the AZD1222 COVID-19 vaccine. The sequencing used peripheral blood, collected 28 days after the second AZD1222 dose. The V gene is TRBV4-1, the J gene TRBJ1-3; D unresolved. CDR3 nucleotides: TGCGCCAGCAGCCAAGATCGGGGTTCGGGAAACACCATATATTTT. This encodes CASSQDRGSGNTIYF.